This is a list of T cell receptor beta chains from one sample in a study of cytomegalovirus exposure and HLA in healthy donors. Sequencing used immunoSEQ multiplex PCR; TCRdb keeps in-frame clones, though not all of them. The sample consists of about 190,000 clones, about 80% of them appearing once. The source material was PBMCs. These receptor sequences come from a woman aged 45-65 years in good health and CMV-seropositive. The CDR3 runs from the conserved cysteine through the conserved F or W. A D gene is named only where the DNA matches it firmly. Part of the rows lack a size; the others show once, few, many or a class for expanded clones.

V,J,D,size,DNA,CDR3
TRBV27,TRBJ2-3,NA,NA,TGTGCCAGCAGTTTTGGACTGGGCGATACGCAGTATTTT,CASSFGLGDTQYF
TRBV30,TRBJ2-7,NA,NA,TGTGCCTGGAGGTCCCCCCAAAGGAGAGAGCAGTACTTC,CAWRSPQRREQYF
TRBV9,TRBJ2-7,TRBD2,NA,TGTGCCAGCAGCGTAGGGTCGGGGGGGCCCTACGAGCAGTACTTC,CASSVGSGGPYEQYF
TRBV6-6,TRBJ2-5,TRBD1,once,TGTGCCAGCAGTCCCTGGGACAGTCCACAAGAGACCCAGTACTTC,CASSPWDSPQETQYF
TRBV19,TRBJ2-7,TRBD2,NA,TGTGCCAGTAGCACCCGGGGGGGCGAGATCTACGAGCAGTACTTC,CASSTRGGEIYEQYF
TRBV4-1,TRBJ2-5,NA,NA,TGCGCCAGCAGCCAAATGGACAACCAAGAGACCCAGTACTTC,CASSQMDNQETQYF
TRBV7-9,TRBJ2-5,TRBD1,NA,TGTGCCAGCAGCGACACAGGGGGCTACCGTCGGACCCAGTACTTC,CASSDTGGYRRTQYF
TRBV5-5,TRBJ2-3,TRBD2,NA,TGTGCCAGCAGCCACGGACTAGTCTCAGATACGCAGTATTTT,CASSHGLVSDTQYF
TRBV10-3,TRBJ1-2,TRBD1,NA,TGTGCCATCATGATCGAGACAGGGGGCAGGGGCTACACCTTC,CAIMIETGGRGYTF
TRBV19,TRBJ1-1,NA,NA,TGTGCCAGTAGTCTGGGCTTGGAGGACACTGAAGCTTTCTTT,CASSLGLEDTEAFF
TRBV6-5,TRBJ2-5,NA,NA,TGTGCCAGCAGTTACTTAAGGACAGAGGGGGAGACCCAGTACTTC,CASSYLRTEGETQYF
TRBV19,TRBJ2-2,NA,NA,TGTGCCAGTAGTACCGTCCGGAACACCGGGGAGCTGTTTTTT,CASSTVRNTGELFF
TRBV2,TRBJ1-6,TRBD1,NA,TGTGCCAGCAGCGTGGAGACAGGGTCGAAATTGGATTCACCCCTCCACTTT,CASSVETGSKLDSPLHF
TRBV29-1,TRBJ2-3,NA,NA,TGCAGCGTGGACCCAGGGGAAGATACGCAGTATTTT,CSVDPGEDTQYF
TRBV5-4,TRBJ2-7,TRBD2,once,TGTGCCAGCAGCACTAGGACTAGCGGGACGAATACCTACGAGCAGTACTTC,CASSTRTSGTNTYEQYF
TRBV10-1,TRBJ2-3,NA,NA,TGCGCCAGCAGTGAGCGGGGGAGCACAGATACGCAGTATTTT,CASSERGSTDTQYF
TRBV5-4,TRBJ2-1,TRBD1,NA,TGTGCCAGCAGCTGGGGGACAGGGCGGGATGATGAGCAGTTCTTC,CASSWGTGRDDEQFF